The present entry profiles one T cell receptor (beta chain) with its context. The antigen is unknown. These data belong to a study of CXCR3-negative and CXCR3-positive naive CD8 T cells. General study points: CXCR3-negative naive cells had less hydrophobic TRB CDR3s than did CXCR3-positive naive cells. Naive subsets displayed similar surface CD5, and TCR strength was inferred from TRB CDR3 properties.

A few hundred thousand cells per CD8+ T cell subset were flow-sorted in triplicate. In preparing the TRB cDNA libraries, 5' RACE with UMI labels was used. TCRdb re-called the 5' RACE reads and gives one entry per CDR3 protein, without DNA. The sample table includes roughly 4,700 distinct CDR3 sequences. This CDR3 comprises 12 residues. CDR1 is SGHVS, CDR2 FQNEAQ, per germline. The receptor was derived from a human donor in good health. Some clones in this sample may be carry-over from other donors' samples. The chain joins TRBV7-8 to TRBJ2-3; as DNA is missing, the TRBD2 call by TCRdb cannot be tested. The source material was naive CXCR3+ CD8+ T cells from blood. As to subset: CD45RO-CCR7+CD27+CD95- naive CD8+ T cells expressing CXCR3 (TNR3+). The CDR3 loop is CASRRAPDTQYF.